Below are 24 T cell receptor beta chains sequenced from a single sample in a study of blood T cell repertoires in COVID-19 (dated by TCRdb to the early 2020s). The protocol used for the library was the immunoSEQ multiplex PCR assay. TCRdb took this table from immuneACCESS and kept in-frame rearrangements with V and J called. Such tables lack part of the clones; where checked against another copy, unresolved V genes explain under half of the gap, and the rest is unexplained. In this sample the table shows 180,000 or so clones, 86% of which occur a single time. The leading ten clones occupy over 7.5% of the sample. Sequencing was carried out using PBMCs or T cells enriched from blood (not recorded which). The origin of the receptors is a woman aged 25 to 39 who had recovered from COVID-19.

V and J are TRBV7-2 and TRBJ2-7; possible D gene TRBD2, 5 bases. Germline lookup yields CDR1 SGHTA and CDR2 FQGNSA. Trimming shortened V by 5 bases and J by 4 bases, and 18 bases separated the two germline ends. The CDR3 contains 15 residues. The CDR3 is CASSALLGSQYEQYF. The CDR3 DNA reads TGTGCCAGCAGCGCATTATTGGGGAGTCAATACGAGCAGTACTTC.

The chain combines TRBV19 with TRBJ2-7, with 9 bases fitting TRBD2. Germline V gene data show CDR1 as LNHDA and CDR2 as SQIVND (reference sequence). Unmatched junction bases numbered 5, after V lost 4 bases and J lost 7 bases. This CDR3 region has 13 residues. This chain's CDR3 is CASSRLSGREQYF. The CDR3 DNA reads TGTGCCAGTAGTAGACTGAGCGGGAGGGAGCAGTACTTC.

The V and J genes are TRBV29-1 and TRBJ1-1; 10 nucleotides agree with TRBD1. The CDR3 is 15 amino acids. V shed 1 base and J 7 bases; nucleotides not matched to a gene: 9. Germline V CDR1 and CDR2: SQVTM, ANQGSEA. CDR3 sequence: CSVEGDRGLGGEAFF. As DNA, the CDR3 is TGCAGCGTTGAAGGTGACAGGGGGCTGGGGGGTGAAGCTTTCTTT.

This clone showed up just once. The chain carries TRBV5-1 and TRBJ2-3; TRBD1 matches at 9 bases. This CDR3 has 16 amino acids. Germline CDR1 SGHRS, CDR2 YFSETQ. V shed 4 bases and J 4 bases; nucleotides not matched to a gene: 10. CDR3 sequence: CASSRATGGLADTQYF. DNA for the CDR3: TGCGCCAGCAGCCGCGCTACAGGGGGCTTGGCAGATACGCAGTATTTT.

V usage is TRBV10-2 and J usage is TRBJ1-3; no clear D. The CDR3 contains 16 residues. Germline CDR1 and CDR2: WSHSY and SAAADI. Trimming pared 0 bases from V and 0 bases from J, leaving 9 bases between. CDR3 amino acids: CASSESAESSGNTIYF. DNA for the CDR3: TGCGCCAGCAGTGAGTCCGCAGAAAGCTCTGGAAACACCATATATTTT.

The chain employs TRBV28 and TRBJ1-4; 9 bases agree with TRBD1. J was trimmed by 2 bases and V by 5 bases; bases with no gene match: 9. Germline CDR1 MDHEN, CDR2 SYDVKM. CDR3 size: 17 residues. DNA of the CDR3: TGTGCCAGCAGTCTGGACAGGGGAACCTACACTAATGAAAAACTGTTTTTT. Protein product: CASSLDRGTYTNEKLFF.

This CDR3 reads CASSQSQDNTGYEQYF. CDR3 sequence (DNA): TGCGCCAGCAGCCAAAGCCAAGACAACACTGGCTACGAGCAGTACTTC. This chain uses TRBV4-1 with TRBJ2-7; D gene unclear. With 2 bases removed from V and 3 bases from J, the gap between germline ends came to 17 bases. The CDR3 covers 16 residues. Per germline, CDR1 MGHRA and CDR2 YSYEKL.

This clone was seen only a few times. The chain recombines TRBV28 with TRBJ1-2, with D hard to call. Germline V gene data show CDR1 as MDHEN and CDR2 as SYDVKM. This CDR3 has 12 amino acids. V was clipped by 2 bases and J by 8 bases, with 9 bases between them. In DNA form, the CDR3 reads TGTGCCAGCAGTTTAGTAGAGAGGGGCTACACCTTC. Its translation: CASSLVERGYTF.

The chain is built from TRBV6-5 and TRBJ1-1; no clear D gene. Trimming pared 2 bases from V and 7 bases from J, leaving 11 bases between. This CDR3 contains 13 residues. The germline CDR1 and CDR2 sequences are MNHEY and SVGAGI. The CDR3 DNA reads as TGTGCCAGCAGTTACGAACGGTACCATGAAGCTTTCTTT. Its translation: CASSYERYHEAFF.

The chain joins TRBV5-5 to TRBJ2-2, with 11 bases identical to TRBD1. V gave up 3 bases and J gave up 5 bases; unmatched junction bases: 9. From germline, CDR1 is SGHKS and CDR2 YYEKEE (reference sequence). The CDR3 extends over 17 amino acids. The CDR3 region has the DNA TGTGCCAGCAGCTCGGACAGGGGGCGTTTAAGAACCGGGGAGCTGTTTTTT. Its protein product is CASSSDRGRLRTGELFF.

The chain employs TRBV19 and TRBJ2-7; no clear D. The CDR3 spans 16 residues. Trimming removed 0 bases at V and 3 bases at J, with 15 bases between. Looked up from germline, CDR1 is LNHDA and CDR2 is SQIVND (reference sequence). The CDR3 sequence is CASSIDLRAGYYEQYF. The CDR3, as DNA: TGTGCCAGTAGTATAGATCTGCGCGCAGGCTACTACGAGCAGTACTTC.

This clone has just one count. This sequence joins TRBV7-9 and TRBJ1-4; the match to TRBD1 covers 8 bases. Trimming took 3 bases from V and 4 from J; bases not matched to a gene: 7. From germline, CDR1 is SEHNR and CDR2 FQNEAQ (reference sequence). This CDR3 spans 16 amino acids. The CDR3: CASSFMLDRGNEKLFF. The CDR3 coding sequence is TGTGCCAGCAGCTTCATGCTAGACAGGGGTAATGAAAAACTGTTTTTT.

The CDR3 DNA follows: TGTGCCAGCAGTTTCGGAGGGTTTGCCTACGAGCAGTACTTC. This encodes CASSFGGFAYEQYF. The chain carries TRBV28 and TRBJ2-7, with TRBD2 as a possible D gene (6 bases). The V and J ends lost 3 bases and 2 bases respectively, with 11 bases between them. Germline V gene sequence: CDR1 MDHEN, CDR2 SYDVKM. The CDR3 runs 14 residues.

CDR3 protein: CASSQWGPRTETQYF. CDR3 in DNA: TGTGCCAGTAGCCAATGGGGGCCGCGAACGGAGACCCAGTACTTC. V gene TRBV19 combines with J gene TRBJ2-5; D is perhaps TRBD1 (6 bases). V was shortened by 6 bases and J by 5 bases, with 19 bases between the two germline ends. This CDR3 has 15 amino acids. Germline CDR1 reads LNHDA; CDR2 reads SQIVND (reference sequence).

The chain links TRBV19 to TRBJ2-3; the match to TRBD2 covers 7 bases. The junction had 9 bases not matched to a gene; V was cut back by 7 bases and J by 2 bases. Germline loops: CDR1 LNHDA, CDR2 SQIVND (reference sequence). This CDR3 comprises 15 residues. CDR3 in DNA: TGTGCCAGTAAGAGGCGGGAGTTGTTCACAGATACGCAGTATTTT. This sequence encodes CASKRRELFTDTQYF.

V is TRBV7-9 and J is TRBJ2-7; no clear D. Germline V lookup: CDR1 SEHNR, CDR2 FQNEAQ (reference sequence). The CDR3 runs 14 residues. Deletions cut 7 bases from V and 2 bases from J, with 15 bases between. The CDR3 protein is CASNPVAGPYEQYF. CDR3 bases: TGTGCCAGCAACCCGGTTGCAGGCCCCTACGAGCAGTACTTC.

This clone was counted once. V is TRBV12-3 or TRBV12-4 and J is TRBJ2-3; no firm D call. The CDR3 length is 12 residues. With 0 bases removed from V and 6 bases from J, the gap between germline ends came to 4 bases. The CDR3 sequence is CASSLAMDTQYF. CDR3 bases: TGTGCCAGCAGTTTAGCTATGGATACGCAGTATTTT.

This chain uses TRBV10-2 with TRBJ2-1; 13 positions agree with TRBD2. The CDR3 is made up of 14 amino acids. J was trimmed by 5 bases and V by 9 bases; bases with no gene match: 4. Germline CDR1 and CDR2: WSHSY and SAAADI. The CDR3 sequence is CASWTSGGNNEQFF. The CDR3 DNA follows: TGCGCCAGTTGGACTAGCGGGGGAAACAATGAGCAGTTCTTC.

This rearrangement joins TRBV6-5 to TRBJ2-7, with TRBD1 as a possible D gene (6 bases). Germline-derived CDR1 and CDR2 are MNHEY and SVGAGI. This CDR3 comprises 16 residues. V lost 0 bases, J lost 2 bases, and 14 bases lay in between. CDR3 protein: CASSYSRGSQTYEQYF. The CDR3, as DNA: TGTGCCAGCAGTTACTCGAGGGGGTCCCAAACCTACGAGCAGTACTTC.

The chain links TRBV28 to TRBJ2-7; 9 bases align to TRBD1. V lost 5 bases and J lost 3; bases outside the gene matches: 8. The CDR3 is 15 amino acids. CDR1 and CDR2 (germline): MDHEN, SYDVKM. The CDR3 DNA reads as TGTGCCAGCAGTCACGGCGGGACAGGGAGCTACGAGCAGTACTTC. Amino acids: CASSHGGTGSYEQYF.

The CDR3 DNA reads TGTGCCAGCAGCCCTCGGACAGGGGGCACAGATACGCAGTATTTT. Translating gives CASSPRTGGTDTQYF. The J gene is TRBJ2-3, the V gene TRBV9; 9 bases align to TRBD1. Germline V lookup: CDR1 SGDLS, CDR2 YYNGEE. This CDR3 is built from 15 residues. The junction had 4 bases not matched to a gene; V was cut back by 4 bases and J by 1 base.

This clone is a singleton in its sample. In nucleotides, the CDR3 is TGTGCCAGCAGCTCCGCTCCAGGGTGGGATGAGCAGTTCTTC. Protein sequence: CASSSAPGWDEQFF. The chain couples TRBV7-9 to TRBJ2-1; a weak D match, TRBD1 (5 bases). Trimming removed 4 bases from V and 8 bases from J, with 15 bases in between. CDR1 and CDR2 from the germline V gene are SEHNR and FQNEAQ (reference sequence). CDR3 length: 14 residues.

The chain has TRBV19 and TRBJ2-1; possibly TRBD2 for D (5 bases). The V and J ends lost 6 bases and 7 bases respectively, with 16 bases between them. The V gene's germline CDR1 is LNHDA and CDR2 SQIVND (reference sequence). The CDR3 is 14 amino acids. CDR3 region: CASRDSLKRNEQFF. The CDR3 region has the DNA TGTGCCAGTAGGGACTCCCTAAAAAGGAATGAGCAGTTCTTC.

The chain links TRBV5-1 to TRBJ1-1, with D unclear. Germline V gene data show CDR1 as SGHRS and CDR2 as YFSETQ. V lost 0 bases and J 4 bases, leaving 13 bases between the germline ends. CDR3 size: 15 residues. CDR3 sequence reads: CASSLATGPSTEAFF. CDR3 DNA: TGCGCCAGCAGCTTGGCCACGGGTCCTAGCACTGAAGCTTTCTTT.